Reported below is one T cell receptor (beta chain). Looked up from germline, CDR1 is MNHEY and CDR2 is SVGAGI. The CDR3 runs 14 residues. V lost 2 bases, J lost 4 bases, and 11 bases lay in between. The sample is drawn from a study of OX40 agonist ivuxolimab in advanced cancers. Measured with immunoSEQ multiplex PCR; TCRdb has only the in-frame clones, and not every one. The data hold 15,000 to 20,000 clones, with about 80% observed a single time. The sequencing used CD4+ or CD8+ T cells sorted from blood, collected in a trial of the OX40 agonist ivuxolimab. This receptor was identified in an adult with an advanced solid tumor such as melanoma, head and neck, liver or kidney cancer. This chain links TRBV6-5 with TRBJ2-5; D not certain. The CDR3 here is CASSYGGALETQYF. The CDR3 nucleotides read TGTGCCAGCAGTTACGGCGGAGCTTTAGAGACCCAGTACTTC.